These T cell receptor beta chains were read from a single sample in a study of identifying expanded T cells in peripheral blood. Generated by immunoSEQ multiplex PCR, the TCRdb table keeps only in-frame clones and is missing some. Of about 90,000 clones in the sample, around 87% are singletons; the top ten hold 4.5% to 7%. Material for sequencing was blood. The receptors originated from a person aged 18 to 75 in good health. Both conserved end residues are trimmed from each CDR3.

j_gene: TRBJ1-2
v_gene: TRBV5-4
CDR3aa: ASSLGGLNYGYT

j_gene: TRBJ2-1
v_gene: TRBV19
CDR3aa: ASSTDGSNEQF

j_gene: TRBJ1-2
v_gene: TRBV19
CDR3aa: ASSPTRDSFISFGYT

j_gene: TRBJ1-2
v_gene: TRBV2
CDR3aa: ASKVDYGYT

j_gene: TRBJ2-2
v_gene: TRBV10-3
CDR3aa: AISESNVSRFYRPEKVGELF

j_gene: TRBJ2-1
v_gene: TRBV9
CDR3aa: ASSPTPLVNEQF

j_gene: TRBJ1-1
v_gene: TRBV4-1
CDR3aa: ASSQGGREAF

j_gene: TRBJ2-5
v_gene: TRBV11-2
CDR3aa: ASSFQTGGMETQY

j_gene: TRBJ2-7
v_gene: TRBV7-2
CDR3aa: ASSLMSAGVPYEQY

j_gene: TRBJ2-7
v_gene: TRBV2
CDR3aa: ASRLAGALSSYEQY

j_gene: TRBJ1-5
v_gene: TRBV2
CDR3aa: ASSYGQGGNQPQH

j_gene: TRBJ2-2
v_gene: TRBV7-6
CDR3aa: ASRRSTGTGELF

j_gene: TRBJ1-1
v_gene: TRBV9
CDR3aa: ASSVGSRGRGNTEAF

j_gene: TRBJ1-1
v_gene: TRBV2
CDR3aa: ASSESRSVNTEAF

j_gene: TRBJ1-2
v_gene: TRBV9
CDR3aa: ASSSGLSGGYT

j_gene: TRBJ2-7
v_gene: TRBV4-1
CDR3aa: ASSQDYRGTIYEQY

j_gene: TRBJ1-2
v_gene: TRBV5-6
CDR3aa: ASSLVPGHFFYGYT

j_gene: TRBJ2-6
v_gene: TRBV6-6
CDR3aa: ASSYSGANVLT

j_gene: TRBJ2-7
v_gene: TRBV9
CDR3aa: ASSPQNSYEQY

j_gene: TRBJ1-1
v_gene: TRBV7-8
CDR3aa: ASNSGAWGTEAF

j_gene: TRBJ2-3
v_gene: TRBV4-1
CDR3aa: ASSQESGLTDTQY

j_gene: TRBJ1-1
v_gene: TRBV5-1
CDR3aa: ASSLGVNTEAF

j_gene: TRBJ1-2
v_gene: TRBV6-1
CDR3aa: ASSEEEGGVYGYT

j_gene: TRBJ1-2
v_gene: TRBV27
CDR3aa: ASSSHIGYGYT

j_gene: TRBJ2-2
v_gene: TRBV2
CDR3aa: ASGTPGGSEELF

j_gene: TRBJ1-5
v_gene: TRBV5-5
CDR3aa: ASSRWGNANQPQH

j_gene: TRBJ2-3
v_gene: TRBV29-1
CDR3aa: SVGADTDTQY

j_gene: TRBJ1-2
v_gene: TRBV6-5
CDR3aa: ASAGRANYGYT

j_gene: TRBJ1-1
v_gene: TRBV5-1
CDR3aa: ASSPVGGSTEAF

j_gene: TRBJ1-1
v_gene: TRBV19
CDR3aa: ASSWGQGEAF

j_gene: TRBJ1-1
v_gene: TRBV12-5
CDR3aa: ASGFQQTEAF

j_gene: TRBJ1-6
v_gene: TRBV19
CDR3aa: ASSLGTVYNSPLH

j_gene: TRBJ1-5
v_gene: TRBV19
CDR3aa: ATRGGADISNQPQH

j_gene: TRBJ2-1
v_gene: TRBV14
CDR3aa: ASSQLYSGTYNEQF

j_gene: TRBJ2-1
v_gene: TRBV5-5
CDR3aa: ASSLLGTENNEQF

j_gene: TRBJ2-7
v_gene: TRBV5-6
CDR3aa: ASSLVEGTGFREQY

j_gene: TRBJ2-4
v_gene: TRBV7-9
CDR3aa: ASSGRQGSSSKNIQY

j_gene: TRBJ2-1
v_gene: TRBV6-6
CDR3aa: ASSYTRELAYNEQF

j_gene: TRBJ2-7
v_gene: TRBV5-6
CDR3aa: ASSPRPGAPRANEQY

j_gene: TRBJ2-7
v_gene: TRBV6-6
CDR3aa: ASRPGGINEQY

j_gene: TRBJ2-7
v_gene: TRBV19
CDR3aa: ATGQGIYEQY

j_gene: TRBJ2-5
v_gene: TRBV5-4
CDR3aa: ASSSQGATETQY

j_gene: TRBJ1-1
v_gene: TRBV19
CDR3aa: ASSDRGNLNPEAF

j_gene: TRBJ1-5
v_gene: TRBV27
CDR3aa: ASSLFGGIRAQPQH

j_gene: TRBJ2-7
v_gene: TRBV7-9
CDR3aa: ASSLYGYEQY

j_gene: TRBJ1-1
v_gene: TRBV27
CDR3aa: ASRGGQNLNTEAF

j_gene: TRBJ2-2
v_gene: TRBV5-1
CDR3aa: ASSLAGGALTGELF

j_gene: TRBJ1-3
v_gene: TRBV2
CDR3aa: ASSDGAAYGNTIY

j_gene: TRBJ1-1
v_gene: TRBV19
CDR3aa: ASSIGDSAWTEAF

j_gene: TRBJ2-2
v_gene: TRBV7-7
CDR3aa: ASSFDGANTGELF

j_gene: TRBJ1-1
v_gene: TRBV30
CDR3aa: AWSVQGDTEAF

j_gene: TRBJ2-7
v_gene: TRBV5-1
CDR3aa: ASIGLAGGQQY

j_gene: TRBJ1-5
v_gene: TRBV7-2
CDR3aa: ASSLGDSNQPQH

j_gene: TRBJ1-3
v_gene: TRBV12-5
CDR3aa: ASGLVLQGRGRTIY

j_gene: TRBJ1-1
v_gene: TRBV9
CDR3aa: ASSVTGGAGTEAF

j_gene: TRBJ1-6
v_gene: TRBV6-1
CDR3aa: ASSAGPYNSPLH

j_gene: TRBJ1-5
v_gene: TRBV4-1
CDR3aa: ASSQVGNQPQH

j_gene: TRBJ2-1
v_gene: TRBV7-6
CDR3aa: ASSLEQGDHNEQF

j_gene: TRBJ1-1
v_gene: TRBV6-5
CDR3aa: ASRPTGTVNTEAF